This TCR beta chain was found in a study of T cell responses to AZD1222 COVID-19 vaccine. Study-level results: Spike-wide vaccine-associated CD4 TCRs dominated at 160-218 and 743-854. Females made up more of the donors, who were largely white British, and clonal diversity may have come out too low. Baseline antibody screening turned up just a handful of seropositive AZD1222 recipients.

The germline gives CDR1 SQVTM, CDR2 ANQGSEA. CDR3 length: 13 amino acids. Trimming took 6 bases from V and 0 from J, leaving 11 bases between them. Libraries were prepared by immunoSEQ multiplex PCR; TCRdb keeps only in-frame clonotypes and omits some of them. Of 150,000 or so clones listed, 89% are singletons. This clone was seen only once. Its antigen remains unidentified. Specimen: peripheral blood, collected on day 0 of AZD1222 vaccination. The chain links TRBV29-1 to TRBJ2-5, with TRBD1 as a possible D gene (6 bases). This TCR was sampled from an adult in good health. The CDR3 loop reads CSVARDNQETQYF. CDR3 bases: TGCAGCGTAGCCCGGGACAACCAAGAGACCCAGTACTTC.